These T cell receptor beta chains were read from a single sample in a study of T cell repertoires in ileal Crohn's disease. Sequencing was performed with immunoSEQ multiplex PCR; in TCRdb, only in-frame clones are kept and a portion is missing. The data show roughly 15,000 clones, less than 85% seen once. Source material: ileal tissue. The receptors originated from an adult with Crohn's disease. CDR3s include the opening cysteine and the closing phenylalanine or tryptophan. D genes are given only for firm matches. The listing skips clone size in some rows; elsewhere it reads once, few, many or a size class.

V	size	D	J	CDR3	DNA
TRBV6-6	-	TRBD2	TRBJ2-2	CASISSGGTGELFF	TGTGCCAGCATCTCCTCGGGGGGCACCGGGGAGCTGTTTTTT
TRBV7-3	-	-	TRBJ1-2	CASSLSNKGNYGYTF	TGTGCCAGCAGCTTAAGTAACAAGGGGAACTATGGCTACACCTTC
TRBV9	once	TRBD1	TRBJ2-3	CASGGQGAPRDTQYF	TGTGCCAGCGGAGGTCAGGGGGCCCCCCGTGATACGCAGTATTTT
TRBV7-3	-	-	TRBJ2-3	CASSLAGSTDTQYF	TGTGCCAGCAGCTTAGCCGGTAGCACAGATACGCAGTATTTT
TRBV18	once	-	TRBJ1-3	CASSPQSSGNTIYF	TGTGCCAGCTCACCACAGAGCTCTGGAAACACCATATATTTT
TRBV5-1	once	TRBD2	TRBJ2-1	CASSFGLAGYNEQFF	TGCGCCAGCAGCTTTGGACTAGCGGGGTACAATGAGCAGTTCTTC
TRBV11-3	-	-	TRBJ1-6	CASSLFETAVRGNSPLHF	TGTGCCAGCAGCTTATTCGAGACCGCGGTGCGGGGTAATTCACCCCTCCACTTT
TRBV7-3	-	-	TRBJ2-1	CASSQNGGSYNEQFF	TGTGCCAGCAGCCAAAACGGGGGCTCCTACAATGAGCAGTTCTTC
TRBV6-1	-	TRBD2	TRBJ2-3	CASSETGGRTDTQYF	TGTGCCAGCAGTGAAACGGGGGGTAGGACAGATACGCAGTATTTT
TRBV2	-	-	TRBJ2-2	CASRLSSNTGELFF	TGTGCCAGCAGACTGAGTTCGAACACCGGGGAGCTGTTTTTT
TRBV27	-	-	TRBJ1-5	CASSLGGSRRPQHF	TGTGCCAGCAGTCTAGGAGGCTCGAGGCGGCCCCAGCATTTT
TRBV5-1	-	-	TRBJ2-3	CASSRTVQDTQYF	TGCGCCAGCAGCAGGACAGTTCAAGATACGCAGTATTTT
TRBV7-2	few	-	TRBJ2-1	CASSLHREGNEQFF	TGTGCCAGCAGCTTGCACAGGGAAGGCAATGAGCAGTTCTTC
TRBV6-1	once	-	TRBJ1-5	CASSTTDDQPQHF	TGTGCCAGCAGTACGACAGACGATCAGCCCCAGCATTTT
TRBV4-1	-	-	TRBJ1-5	CASSQFSTGFRQPQHF	TGCGCCAGCAGCCAATTCTCGACAGGTTTTAGGCAGCCCCAGCATTTT
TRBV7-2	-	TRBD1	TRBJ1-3	CASSFTGGKGNTIYF	TGTGCCAGCAGCTTCACAGGGGGCAAAGGAAACACCATATATTTT
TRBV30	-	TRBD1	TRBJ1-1	CAWRAPVGQGSGAFF	TGTGCCTGGAGGGCACCCGTGGGACAGGGGTCTGGAGCTTTCTTT
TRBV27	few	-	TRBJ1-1	CASSSWGGTEAFF	TGTGCCAGCAGTTCGTGGGGGGGCACTGAAGCTTTCTTT
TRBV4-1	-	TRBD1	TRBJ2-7	CASARGTGGHYEQYF	TGCGCCAGCGCCCGTGGGACAGGGGGCCACTACGAGCAGTACTTC
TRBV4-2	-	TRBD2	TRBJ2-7	CASSHFSSGVSYEQYF	TGTGCCAGCAGCCACTTCTCTAGCGGGGTTTCCTACGAGCAGTACTTC
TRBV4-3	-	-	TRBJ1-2	CASSQDPSGNYGYTF	TGCGCCAGCAGCCAAGACCCCTCAGGGAACTATGGCTACACCTTC
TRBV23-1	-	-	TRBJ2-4	CASSQFQVIQYF	TGCGCCAGCAGTCAATTTCAGGTTATTCAGTACTTC
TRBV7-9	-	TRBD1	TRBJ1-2	CASRGTGRNYGYTF	TGTGCCAGCAGGGGGACAGGGAGAAACTATGGCTACACCTTC
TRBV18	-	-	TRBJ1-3	CASSPRPGHGNTIYF	TGTGCCAGCTCACCACGTCCAGGGCATGGAAACACCATATATTTT
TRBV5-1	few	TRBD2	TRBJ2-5	CASSDPGGTQYF	TGCGCCAGCAGTGACCCGGGGGGGACCCAGTACTTC
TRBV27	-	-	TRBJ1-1	CASTLRGGMGTEAFF	TGTGCCAGCACCTTAAGAGGAGGGATGGGCACTGAAGCTTTCTTT
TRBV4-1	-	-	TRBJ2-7	CASSQTQSYEQYF	TGCGCCAGCAGCCAAACTCAATCCTACGAGCAGTACTTC
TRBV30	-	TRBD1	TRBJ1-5	CAWSEDRGLSPQHF	TGTGCCTGGAGTGAGGACAGGGGGCTCTCGCCCCAGCATTTT
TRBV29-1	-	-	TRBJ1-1	CSVEAGRTEAFF	TGCAGCGTTGAGGCAGGGAGGACTGAAGCTTTCTTT
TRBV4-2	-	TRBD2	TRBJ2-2	CASSQDRSGGPNTGELFF	TGTGCCAGCAGCCAAGATCGTAGCGGGGGCCCGAACACCGGGGAGCTGTTTTTT
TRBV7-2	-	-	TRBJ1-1	CASSIPTLNTEAFF	TGTGCCAGCAGCATCCCGACTCTAAACACTGAAGCTTTCTTT
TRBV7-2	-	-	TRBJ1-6	CASSLGVLDGDNSPLHF	TGTGCCAGCAGCTTAGGCGTTCTAGACGGGGATAATTCACCCCTCCACTTT
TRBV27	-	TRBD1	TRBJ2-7	CASRRGQASDEQYF	TGTGCCAGCAGACGGGGACAGGCAAGCGACGAGCAGTACTTC
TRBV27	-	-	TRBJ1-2	CASSLYWGGNYGYTF	TGTGCCAGCAGTTTATATTGGGGAGGGAACTATGGCTACACCTTC
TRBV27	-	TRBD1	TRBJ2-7	CASSIGQGVLSYEQYF	TGTGCCAGCAGCATAGGACAGGGGGTACTATCCTACGAGCAGTACTTC
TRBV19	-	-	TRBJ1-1	CASGEARTEAFF	TGTGCCAGTGGAGAGGCTAGAACTGAAGCTTTCTTT
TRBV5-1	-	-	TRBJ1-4	CASSSHTPQGYEKLFF	TGCGCCAGCAGCTCCCATACCCCACAGGGATACGAAAAACTGTTTTTT
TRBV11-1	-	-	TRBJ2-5	CASSSLRGATETQYF	TGTGCCAGCAGCTCGTTGCGAGGTGCAACGGAGACCCAGTACTTC
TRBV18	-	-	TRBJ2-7	CASSRPGRYEQYF	TGTGCCAGCTCACGACCGGGGAGATACGAGCAGTACTTC
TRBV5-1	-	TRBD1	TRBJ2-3	CASAPVGQDTDTQYF	TGCGCCAGCGCGCCGGTGGGACAGGACACAGATACGCAGTATTTT
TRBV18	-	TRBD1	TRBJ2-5	CASSPRTGAGQETQYF	TGTGCCAGCTCACCAAGGACAGGGGCTGGACAAGAGACCCAGTACTTC
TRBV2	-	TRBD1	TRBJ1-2	CASSDWTGDGGGYTF	TGTGCCAGCAGTGACTGGACAGGGGATGGGGGCGGCTACACCTTC
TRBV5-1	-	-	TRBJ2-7	CASSLASEGPYEQYF	TGCGCCAGCAGCTTGGCCTCAGAGGGTCCCTACGAGCAGTACTTC
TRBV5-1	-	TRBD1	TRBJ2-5	CASSTPGQEETQYF	TGCGCCAGCAGCACCCCGGGACAGGAAGAGACCCAGTACTTC
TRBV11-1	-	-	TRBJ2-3	CASSFSGLGTDTQYF	TGTGCCAGCAGCTTCTCAGGGTTGGGGACAGATACGCAGTATTTT
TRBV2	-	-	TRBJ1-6	CASNRQSRNSPLHF	TGTGCCAGCAACAGACAGTCCCGGAATTCACCCCTCCACTTT
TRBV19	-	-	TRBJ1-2	CASSASGVNGYTF	TGTGCCAGCAGCGCTTCGGGGGTGAATGGCTACACCTTC
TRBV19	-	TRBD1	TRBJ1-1	CASSISKTGGLRENTEAFF	TGTGCCAGTAGTATATCCAAGACAGGGGGCCTTCGTGAGAACACTGAAGCTTTCTTT
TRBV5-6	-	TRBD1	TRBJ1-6	CASSGTGENSPLHF	TGTGCCAGCAGCGGGACAGGCGAGAATTCACCCCTCCACTTT
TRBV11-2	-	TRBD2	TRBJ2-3	CASSWTSGGAEQYF	TGTGCCAGCAGCTGGACTAGCGGGGGGGCTGAGCAGTATTTT
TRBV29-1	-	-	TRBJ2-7	CSVTGILGSYEQYF	TGCAGCGTAACAGGGATTCTAGGCTCCTACGAGCAGTACTTC
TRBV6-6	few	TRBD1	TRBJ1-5	CASSRGTGIQPQHF	TGTGCCAGCAGCCGAGGGACAGGGATACAGCCCCAGCATTTT
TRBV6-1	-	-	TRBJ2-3	CASSAGGDTDTQYF	TGTGCCAGCAGTGCCGGGGGAGACACAGATACGCAGTATTTT
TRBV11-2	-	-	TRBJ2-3	CASSPNPGADTQYF	TGTGCCAGCAGCCCTAACCCCGGGGCAGATACGCAGTATTTT
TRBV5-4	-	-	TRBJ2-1	CASSLGDYNEQFF	TGTGCCAGCAGCTTGGGAGACTACAATGAGCAGTTCTTC
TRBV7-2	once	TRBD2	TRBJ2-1	CASSLAGRAYNEQFF	TGTGCCAGCAGCTTAGCAGGGAGGGCCTACAATGAGCAGTTCTTC
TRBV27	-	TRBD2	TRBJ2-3	CASSGWGGITDTQYF	TGTGCCAGCAGCGGATGGGGGGGAATCACAGATACGCAGTATTTT